This T cell receptor (beta chain) was found in a study of technical replicates of blood from a few donors. TCRdb keeps only in-frame clones here, not all; method: immunoSEQ multiplex PCR. The table records around 77,000 clones, 80% to 95% of them present only once. This receptor was identified in a human donor in good health. The sample consisted of T cells isolated from PBMCs.

For the CDR3, the DNA is TGCGCCAGCAGCCAGGCATCGGGACAGGGTTTTGGCTACACCTTC. The encoded protein is CASSQASGQGFGYTF. V is TRBV4-3 and J is TRBJ1-2, with 9 bases matching TRBD1. The CDR3 contains 15 residues. Germline lookup yields CDR1 LGHNA and CDR2 YSLEER. V shed 3 bases and J 7 bases; nucleotides not matched to a gene: 9.